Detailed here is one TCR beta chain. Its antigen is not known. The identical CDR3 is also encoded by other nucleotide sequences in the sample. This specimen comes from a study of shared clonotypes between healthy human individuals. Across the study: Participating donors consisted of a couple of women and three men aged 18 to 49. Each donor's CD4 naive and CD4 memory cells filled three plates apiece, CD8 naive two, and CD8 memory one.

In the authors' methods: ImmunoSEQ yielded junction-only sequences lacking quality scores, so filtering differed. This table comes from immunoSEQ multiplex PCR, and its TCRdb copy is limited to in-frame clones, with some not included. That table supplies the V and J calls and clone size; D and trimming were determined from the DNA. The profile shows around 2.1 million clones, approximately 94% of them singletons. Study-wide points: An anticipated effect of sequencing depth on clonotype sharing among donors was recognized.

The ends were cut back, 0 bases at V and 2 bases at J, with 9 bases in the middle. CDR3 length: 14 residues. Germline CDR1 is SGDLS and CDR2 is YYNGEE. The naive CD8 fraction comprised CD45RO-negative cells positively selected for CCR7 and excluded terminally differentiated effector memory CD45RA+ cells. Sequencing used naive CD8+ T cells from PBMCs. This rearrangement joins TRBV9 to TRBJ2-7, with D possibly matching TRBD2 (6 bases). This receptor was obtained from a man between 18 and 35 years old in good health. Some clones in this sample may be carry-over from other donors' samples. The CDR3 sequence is CASSVGRETYEQYF. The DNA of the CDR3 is TGTGCCAGCAGCGTAGGGAGGGAGACCTACGAGCAGTACTTC.